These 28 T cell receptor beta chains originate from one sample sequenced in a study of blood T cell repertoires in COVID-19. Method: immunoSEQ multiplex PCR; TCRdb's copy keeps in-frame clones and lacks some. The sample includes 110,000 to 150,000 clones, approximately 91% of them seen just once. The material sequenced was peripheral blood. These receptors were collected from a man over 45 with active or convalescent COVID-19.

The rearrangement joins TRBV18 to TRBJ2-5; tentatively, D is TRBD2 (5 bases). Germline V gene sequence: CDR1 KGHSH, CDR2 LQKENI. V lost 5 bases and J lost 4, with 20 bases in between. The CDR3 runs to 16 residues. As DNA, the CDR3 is TGTGCCAGCTCAACCTTTGTTGAGGGCCGGGGAGAGACCCAGTACTTC. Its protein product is CASSTFVEGRGETQYF.

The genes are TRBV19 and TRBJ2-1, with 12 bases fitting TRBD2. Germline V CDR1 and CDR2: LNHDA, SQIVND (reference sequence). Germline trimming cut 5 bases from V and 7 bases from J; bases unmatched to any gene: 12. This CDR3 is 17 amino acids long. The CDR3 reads CASSVGRLAGEGNEQFF. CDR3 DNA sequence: TGTGCCAGTAGTGTGGGGCGACTAGCGGGAGAGGGGAATGAGCAGTTCTTC.

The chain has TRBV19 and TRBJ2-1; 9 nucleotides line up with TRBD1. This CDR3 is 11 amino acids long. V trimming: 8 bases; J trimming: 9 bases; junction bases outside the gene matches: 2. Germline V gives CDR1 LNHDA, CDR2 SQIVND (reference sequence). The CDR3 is CASGDRAEQFF. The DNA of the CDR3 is TGTGCCAGTGGGGACAGGGCTGAGCAGTTCTTC.

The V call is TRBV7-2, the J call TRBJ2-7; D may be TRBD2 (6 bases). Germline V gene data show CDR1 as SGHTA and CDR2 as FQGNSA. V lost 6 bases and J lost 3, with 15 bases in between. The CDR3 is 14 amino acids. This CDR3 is CASRKSGTGYEQYF. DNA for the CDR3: TGTGCCAGCAGAAAAAGTGGGACTGGCTACGAGCAGTACTTC.

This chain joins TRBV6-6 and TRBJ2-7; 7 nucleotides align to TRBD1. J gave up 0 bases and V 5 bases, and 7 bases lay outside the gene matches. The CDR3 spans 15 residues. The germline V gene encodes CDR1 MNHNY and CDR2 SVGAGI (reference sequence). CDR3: CASSPQRGPSYEQYF. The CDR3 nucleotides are TGTGCCAGCAGTCCTCAAAGGGGGCCCTCCTACGAGCAGTACTTC.

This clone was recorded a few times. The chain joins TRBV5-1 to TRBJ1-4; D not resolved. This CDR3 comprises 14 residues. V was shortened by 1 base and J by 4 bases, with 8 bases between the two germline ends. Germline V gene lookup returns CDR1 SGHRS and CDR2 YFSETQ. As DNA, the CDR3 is TGCGCCAGCAGCTTGCTTGGGCTTAATGAAAAACTGTTTTTT. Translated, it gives CASSLLGLNEKLFF.

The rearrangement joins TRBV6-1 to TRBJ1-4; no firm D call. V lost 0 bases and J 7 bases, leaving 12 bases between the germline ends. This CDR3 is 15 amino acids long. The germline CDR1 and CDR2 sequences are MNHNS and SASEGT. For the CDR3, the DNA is TGTGCCAGCAGTGAAGCGTTGCCGGGGTTTGAAAAACTGTTTTTT. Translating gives CASSEALPGFEKLFF.

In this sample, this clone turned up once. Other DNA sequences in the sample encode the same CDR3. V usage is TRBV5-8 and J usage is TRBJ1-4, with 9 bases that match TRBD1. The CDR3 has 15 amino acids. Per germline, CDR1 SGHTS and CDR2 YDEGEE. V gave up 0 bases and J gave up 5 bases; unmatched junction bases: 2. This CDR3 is CASSLGDRDNEKLFF. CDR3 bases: TGTGCCAGCAGCTTGGGGGACAGGGACAATGAAAAACTGTTTTTT.

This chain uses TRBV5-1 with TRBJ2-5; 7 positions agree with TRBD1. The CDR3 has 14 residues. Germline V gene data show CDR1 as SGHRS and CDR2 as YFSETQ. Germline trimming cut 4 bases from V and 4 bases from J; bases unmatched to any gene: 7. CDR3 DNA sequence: TGCGCCAGCAGCGGGGGACAGTCAGTAGAGACCCAGTACTTC. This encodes CASSGGQSVETQYF.

The CDR3 protein is CASSSQGADQPQHF. CDR3 nucleotides: TGTGCCAGCAGCTCTCAGGGGGCTGATCAGCCCCAGCATTTT. The rearrangement links TRBV11-2 to TRBJ1-5; 8 nucleotides match TRBD1. There are 14 residues in the CDR3. The ends lost 4 bases at V and 5 bases at J; junction bases unmatched: 4. Germline CDR1 SGHAT, CDR2 FQNNGV. The entire variable domain, with the rest obtained from reference TRBV11-2 and TRBJ1-5, is as follows: EAGVAQSPRYKIIEKRQSVAFWCNPISGHATLYWYQQILGQGPKLLIQFQNNGVVDDSQLPKDRFSAERLKGVDSTLKIQPAKLEDSAVYLCASSSQGADQPQHFGDGTRLSIL.

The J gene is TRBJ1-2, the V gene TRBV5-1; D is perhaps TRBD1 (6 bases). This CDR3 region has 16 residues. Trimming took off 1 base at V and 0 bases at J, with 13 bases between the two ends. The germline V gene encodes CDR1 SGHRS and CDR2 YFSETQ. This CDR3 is CASSLRPGHSNYGYTF. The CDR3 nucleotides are TGCGCCAGCAGCTTGAGACCGGGACACTCTAACTATGGCTACACCTTC.

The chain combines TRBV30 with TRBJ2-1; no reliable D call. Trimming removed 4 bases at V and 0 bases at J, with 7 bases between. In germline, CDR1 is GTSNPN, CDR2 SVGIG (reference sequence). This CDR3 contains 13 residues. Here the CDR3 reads CAWTVLSYNEQFF. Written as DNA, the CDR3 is TGTGCCTGGACGGTTCTCTCCTACAATGAGCAGTTCTTC.

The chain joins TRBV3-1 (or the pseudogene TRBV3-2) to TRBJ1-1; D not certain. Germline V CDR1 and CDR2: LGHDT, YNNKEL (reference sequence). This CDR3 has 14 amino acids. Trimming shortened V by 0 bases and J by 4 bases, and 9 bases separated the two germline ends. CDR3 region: CASSQDRGITEAFF. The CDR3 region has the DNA TGTGCCAGCAGCCAAGATAGAGGAATCACTGAAGCTTTCTTT.

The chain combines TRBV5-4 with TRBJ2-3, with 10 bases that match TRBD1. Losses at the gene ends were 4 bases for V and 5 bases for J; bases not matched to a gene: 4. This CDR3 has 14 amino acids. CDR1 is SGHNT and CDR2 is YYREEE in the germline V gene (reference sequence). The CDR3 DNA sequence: TGTGCCAGCAGCCAGACAGGGGGCAGAGATACGCAGTATTTT. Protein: CASSQTGGRDTQYF.

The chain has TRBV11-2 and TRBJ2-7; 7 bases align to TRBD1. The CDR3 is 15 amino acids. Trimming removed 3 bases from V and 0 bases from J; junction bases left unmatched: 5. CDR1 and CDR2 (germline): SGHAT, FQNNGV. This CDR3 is CASSFETGSSYEQYF. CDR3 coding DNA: TGTGCCAGCAGCTTTGAGACAGGGAGCTCCTACGAGCAGTACTTC.

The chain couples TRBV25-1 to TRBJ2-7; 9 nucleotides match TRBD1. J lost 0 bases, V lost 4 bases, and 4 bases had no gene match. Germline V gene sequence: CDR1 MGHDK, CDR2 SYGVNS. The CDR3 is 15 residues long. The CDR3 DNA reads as TGTGCCAGCAGTGCCGGGACAGGGAGCTCCTACGAGCAGTACTTC. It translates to CASSAGTGSSYEQYF.

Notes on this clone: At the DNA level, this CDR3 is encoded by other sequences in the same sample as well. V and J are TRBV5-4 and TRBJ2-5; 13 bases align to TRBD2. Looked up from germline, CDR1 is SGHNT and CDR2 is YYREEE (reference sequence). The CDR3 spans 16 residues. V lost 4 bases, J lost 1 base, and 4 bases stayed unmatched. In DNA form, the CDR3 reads TGTGCCAGCAGCCTTGGACTAGCGGGGGTCCAAGAGACCCAGTACTTC. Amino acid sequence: CASSLGLAGVQETQYF.

Here the CDR3 reads CASSPRTLQETQYF. CDR3 sequence (DNA): TGTGCCAGTAGTCCTCGGACACTTCAAGAGACCCAGTACTTC. The rearrangement uses TRBV19 and TRBJ2-5, with D possibly matching TRBD1 (5 bases). This CDR3 has 14 amino acids. V was shortened by 5 bases and J by 2 bases, with 12 bases between the two germline ends. Germline V gene data show CDR1 as LNHDA and CDR2 as SQIVND (reference sequence). Filled out from reference TRBV19 and TRBJ2-5, the complete variable domain reads DGGITQSPKYLFRKEGQNVTLSCEQNLNHDAMYWYRQDPGQGLRLIYYSQIVNDFQKGDIAEGYSVSREKKESFPLTVTSAQKNPTAFYLCASSPRTLQETQYFGPGTRLLVL.

CDR3 nucleotides: TGTGCCAGCAGCTTAGCTGGGACAGCCTACGAGCAGTACTTC. Its translation is CASSLAGTAYEQYF. This chain uses TRBV7-6 with TRBJ2-7; 7 bases fit TRBD1. CDR1 SGHVS and CDR2 FNYEAQ come from the germline V gene. V lost 0 bases and J lost 2; bases outside the gene matches: 1. This CDR3 is 14 amino acids long. The full variable domain, rest sourced from reference TRBV7-6 and TRBJ2-7, is GAGVSQSPRYKVTKRGQDVALRCDPISGHVSLYWYRQALGQGPEFLTYFNYEAQQDKSGLPNDRFSAERPEGSISTLTIQRTEQRDSAMYRCASSLAGTAYEQYFGPGTRLTVT.

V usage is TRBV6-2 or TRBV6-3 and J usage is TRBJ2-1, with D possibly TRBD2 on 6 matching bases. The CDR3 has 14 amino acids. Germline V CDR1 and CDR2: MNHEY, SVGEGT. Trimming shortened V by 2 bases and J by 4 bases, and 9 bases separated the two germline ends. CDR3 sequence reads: CASSYVGGYNEQFF. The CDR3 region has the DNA TGTGCCAGCAGTTACGTGGGAGGTTACAATGAGCAGTTCTTC.

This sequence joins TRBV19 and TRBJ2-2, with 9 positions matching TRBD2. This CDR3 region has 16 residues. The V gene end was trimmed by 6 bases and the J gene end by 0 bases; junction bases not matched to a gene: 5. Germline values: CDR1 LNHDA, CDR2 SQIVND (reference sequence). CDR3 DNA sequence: TGTGCCAGTAGCAAACTAGCGGGTGCGAACACCGGGGAGCTGTTTTTT. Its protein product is CASSKLAGANTGELFF.

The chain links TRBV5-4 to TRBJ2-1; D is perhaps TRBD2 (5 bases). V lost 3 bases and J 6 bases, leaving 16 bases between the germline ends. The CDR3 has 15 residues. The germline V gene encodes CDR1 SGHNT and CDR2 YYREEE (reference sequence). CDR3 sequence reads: CASSSSAVVGNEQFF. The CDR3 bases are TGTGCCAGCAGCTCCTCAGCGGTTGTGGGCAATGAGCAGTTCTTC.

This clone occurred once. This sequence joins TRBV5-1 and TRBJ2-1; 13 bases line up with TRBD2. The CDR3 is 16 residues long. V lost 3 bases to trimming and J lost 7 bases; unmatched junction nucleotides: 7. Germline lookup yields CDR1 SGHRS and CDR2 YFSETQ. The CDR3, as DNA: TGCGCCAGCAGCTCCATTACTAGCGGGAGGGGGAATGAGCAGTTCTTC. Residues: CASSSITSGRGNEQFF.

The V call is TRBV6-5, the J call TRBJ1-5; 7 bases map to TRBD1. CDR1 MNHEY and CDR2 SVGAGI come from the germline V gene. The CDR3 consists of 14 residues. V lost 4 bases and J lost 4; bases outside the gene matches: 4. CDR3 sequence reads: CASSSGQRNQPQHF. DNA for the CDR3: TGTGCCAGCAGTTCGGGACAGAGGAATCAGCCCCAGCATTTT.

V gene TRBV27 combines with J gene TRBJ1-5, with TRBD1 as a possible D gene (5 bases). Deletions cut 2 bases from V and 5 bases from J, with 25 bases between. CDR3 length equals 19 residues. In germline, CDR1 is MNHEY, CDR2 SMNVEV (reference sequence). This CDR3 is CASSLPFPRAPEDHQPQHF. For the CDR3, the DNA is TGTGCCAGCAGTTTACCTTTCCCCAGGGCCCCTGAGGATCATCAGCCCCAGCATTTT.

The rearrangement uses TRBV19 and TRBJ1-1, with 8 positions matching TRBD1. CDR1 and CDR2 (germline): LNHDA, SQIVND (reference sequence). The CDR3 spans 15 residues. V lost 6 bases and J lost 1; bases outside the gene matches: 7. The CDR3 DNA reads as TGTGCCAGTAGGATCGACAGGGGAGCGAACACTGAAGCTTTCTTT. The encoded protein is CASRIDRGANTEAFF.

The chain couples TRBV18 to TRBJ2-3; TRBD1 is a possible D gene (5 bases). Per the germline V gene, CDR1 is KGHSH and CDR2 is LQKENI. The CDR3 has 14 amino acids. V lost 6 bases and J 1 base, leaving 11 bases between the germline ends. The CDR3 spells CASSSGWGTDTQYF. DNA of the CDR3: TGTGCCAGCTCTTCAGGGTGGGGCACAGATACGCAGTATTTT.

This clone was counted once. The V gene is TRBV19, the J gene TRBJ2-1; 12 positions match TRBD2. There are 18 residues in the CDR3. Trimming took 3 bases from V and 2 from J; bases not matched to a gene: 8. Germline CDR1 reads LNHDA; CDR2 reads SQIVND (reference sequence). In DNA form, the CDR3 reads TGTGCCAGTAGTATCGGACTAGCGGGGAGGAGGGCCTACAATGAGCAGTTCTTC. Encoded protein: CASSIGLAGRRAYNEQFF.